Listed here are 2 T cell receptor beta chains from one sample, sequenced in a study of long-term antiretroviral therapy in people with HIV. At survey level, the immunoSEQ assay was run in its v3.0 version. Clones were read by immunoSEQ multiplex PCR, and TCRdb kept only the in-frame ones, dropping some. The sample has about 22,000 clones, 86% seen once. The sequenced sample was unsorted PBMCs, obtained 1.8 years before starting antiretroviral therapy. The receptors come from a woman in her 30s with HIV.

By proportion, this clone is medium-sized. The rearrangement joins TRBV7-9 to TRBJ2-1, with D perhaps matching TRBD1 (6 bases). Germline CDR1 is SEHNR and CDR2 is FQNEAQ (reference sequence). The CDR3 spans 15 residues. Trimming stripped 4 bases from V and 8 bases from J, with 18 bases between. The CDR3 nucleotides read TGTGCCAGCAGCTCGATGGCAGGGCGGACAGATGAGCAGTTCTTC. Its protein is CASSSMAGRTDEQFF.

This chain joins TRBV7-2 and TRBJ1-6; 7 nucleotides align to TRBD1. With V trimmed by 5 bases and J by 0 bases, 13 bases remained unmatched. The germline gives CDR1 SGHTA, CDR2 FQGNSA. CDR3 length equals 19 residues. The CDR3 is CASSLGTQGLSSYNSPLHF. The CDR3 nucleotides are TGTGCCAGCAGCCTCGGAACACAGGGGCTGAGCTCCTATAATTCACCCCTCCACTTT.